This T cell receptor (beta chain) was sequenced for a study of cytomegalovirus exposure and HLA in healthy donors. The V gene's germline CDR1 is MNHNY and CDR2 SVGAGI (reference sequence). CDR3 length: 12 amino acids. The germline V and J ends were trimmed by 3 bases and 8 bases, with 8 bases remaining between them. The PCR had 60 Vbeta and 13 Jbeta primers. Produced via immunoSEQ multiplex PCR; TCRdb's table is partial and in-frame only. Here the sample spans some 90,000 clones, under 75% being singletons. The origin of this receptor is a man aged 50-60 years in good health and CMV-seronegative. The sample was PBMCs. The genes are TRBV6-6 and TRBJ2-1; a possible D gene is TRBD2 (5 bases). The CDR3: CASSYGRDEQFF. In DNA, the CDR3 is TGTGCCAGCAGTTATGGGCGGGATGAGCAGTTCTTC.